These T cell receptor beta chains were read from a single sample in a study of blood T cell repertoires in COVID-19. Clones were sequenced by immunoSEQ multiplex PCR, and TCRdb holds only the in-frame ones, with some missing. The data contain 450,000 to 600,000 clones, approximately 86% of them singletons. The source material was PBMCs or T cells enriched from blood (not recorded which). These receptor sequences come from a woman aged 18-30 years who had recovered from COVID-19. Both conserved end residues are part of each CDR3. The D gene is left open where the match is weak. For some rows the clone size is stated as once, few or many, or as a class when expanded; others skip it.

NA	TRBV5-1	TRBJ1-4	TRBD1	CASRRGQGPNEKLFF	TGCGCCAGCCGTCGGGGACAGGGGCCTAATGAAAAACTGTTTTTT
NA	TRBV19	TRBJ1-1	TRBD1	CASSRTGRNTEAFF	TGTGCCAGTAGTCGGACAGGGCGGAACACTGAAGCTTTCTTT
NA	TRBV5-4	TRBJ1-2	TRBD1	CASSLVQGAGGYTF	TGTGCCAGCAGCTTGGTTCAGGGGGCGGGAGGCTACACCTTC
NA	TRBV19	TRBJ1-5	NA	CASSIVRHLKLLPEYQPQHF	TGTGCCAGTAGTATAGTCCGACACCTGAAGCTGTTACCCGAATATCAGCCCCAGCATTTT
NA	TRBV7-2	TRBJ1-6	TRBD1	CASSLGGRGFYSPLHF	TGTGCCAGCAGCTTAGGCGGCAGGGGGTTCTATTCACCCCTCCACTTT
NA	TRBV4-1	TRBJ1-4	TRBD1	CASSQAFGQADEKLFF	TGCGCCAGCAGCCAAGCATTCGGACAGGCGGATGAAAAACTGTTTTTT
NA	TRBV18	TRBJ1-3	NA	CATRPTGSGNTIYF	TGTGCCACCCGCCCTACGGGCTCTGGAAACACCATATATTTT
NA	TRBV6-2/TRBV6-3	TRBJ1-2	NA	CASSRMGDLQGAHGYTF	TGTGCCAGCAGTAGAATGGGCGACTTACAGGGAGCGCATGGCTACACCTTC
many	TRBV19	TRBJ2-1	NA	CASSIGGANEQFF	TGTGCCAGTAGTATTGGGGGGGCCAATGAGCAGTTCTTC
few	TRBV15	TRBJ2-7	NA	CATSRDQAEQYF	TGTGCCACCAGCAGAGATCAGGCCGAGCAGTACTTC
once	TRBV7-2	TRBJ2-5	NA	CASSLQGQETQYF	TGTGCCAGCAGCTTACAGGGCCAAGAGACCCAGTACTTC
NA	TRBV29-1	TRBJ1-4	TRBD1	CSARTGSEKLFF	TGCAGCGCCCGGACAGGGTCTGAAAAACTGTTTTTT
NA	TRBV20-1	TRBJ2-5	NA	CSGETQETQYF	TGCAGTGGGGAGACCCAAGAGACCCAGTACTTC
NA	TRBV27	TRBJ1-6	NA	CASSLWGDGDSPLHF	TGTGCCAGCAGCCTATGGGGGGACGGCGATTCACCCCTCCACTTT
NA	TRBV5-4	TRBJ2-2	NA	CASSGGFTGELFF	TGTGCCAGCAGTGGCGGATTCACCGGGGAGCTGTTTTTT
NA	TRBV5-1	TRBJ2-7	NA	CASSLAGQGQVPPRDF	TGCGCCAGCAGCTTGGCCGGGCAGGGGCAAGTCCCCCCAAGGGACTTC
NA	TRBV19	TRBJ1-1	NA	CASIGRGQGTEAFF	TGTGCCAGTATTGGCCGCGGGCAAGGCACTGAAGCTTTCTTT
NA	TRBV11-1	TRBJ1-1	NA	CASSSAVTYTEAFF	TGTGCCAGCAGCTCTGCTGTAACATACACTGAAGCTTTCTTT
NA	TRBV5-1	TRBJ1-1	NA	CASSLRGGTEAFF	TGCGCCAGCAGCTTGAGAGGGGGCACTGAAGCTTTCTTT
NA	TRBV7-6	TRBJ1-2	TRBD1	CASSWGTGVNYGYTF	TGTGCCAGCAGCTGGGGTACAGGGGTAAACTATGGCTACACCTTC
NA	TRBV28	TRBJ2-6	NA	CASSGVQGTSGANVLTF	TGTGCCAGCAGTGGGGTACAGGGAACTTCTGGGGCCAACGTCCTGACTTTC
NA	TRBV2	TRBJ2-7	NA	CASSEGRASYEQYF	TGTGCCAGCAGTGAGGGCAGGGCGTCCTACGAGCAGTACTTC
NA	TRBV15	TRBJ1-2	TRBD1	CATSRVLQGSYTF	TGTGCCACCAGCAGAGTTCTACAGGGGAGCTACACCTTC
NA	TRBV2	TRBJ2-3	TRBD2	CASINPGLAGGSTDTQYF	TGTGCCAGCATTAATCCGGGACTAGCGGGGGGTAGCACAGATACGCAGTATTTT
NA	TRBV5-6	TRBJ1-5	NA	CASSIGGVINQPQHF	TGTGCCAGCAGCATTGGCGGGGTAATCAATCAGCCCCAGCATTTT
NA	TRBV11-2	TRBJ1-4	TRBD1	CASSLSIDRAREKLFF	TGTGCCAGCAGCCTGAGTATAGACAGGGCCAGGGAAAAACTGTTTTTT
NA	TRBV19	TRBJ1-3	TRBD1	CASTLDRVTGNTIYF	TGTGCCAGTACTTTGGACAGGGTGACTGGAAACACCATATATTTT
NA	TRBV16	TRBJ1-2	NA	CASGHEPSSRGYTF	TGTGCCAGCGGCCATGAGCCGTCGAGTCGAGGCTACACCTTC
NA	TRBV30	TRBJ1-4	NA	CAWRLNRDNEKLFF	TGTGCCTGGAGGTTGAACAGGGATAATGAAAAACTGTTTTTT
NA	TRBV6-5	TRBJ2-7	NA	CASSFRGVSYEQYF	TGTGCCAGCAGCTTTAGAGGAGTCTCCTACGAGCAGTACTTC
once	TRBV28	TRBJ1-2	NA	CASSLTEPLGGYGYTF	TGTGCCAGCAGTTTAACGGAGCCCTTGGGAGGATATGGCTACACCTTC
NA	TRBV28	TRBJ1-1	NA	CASCLQGGKMNTEAFF	TGTGCCAGCTGCCTACAGGGAGGGAAGATGAACACTGAAGCTTTCTTT
NA	TRBV6-6	TRBJ1-1	NA	CASSYFKLNTEAFF	TGTGCCAGCAGTTACTTCAAGCTGAACACTGAAGCTTTCTTT
NA	TRBV19	TRBJ1-6	TRBD1	CASSVGTADSPLHF	TGTGCCAGTAGTGTCGGGACAGCCGACTCACCCCTCCACTTT
few	TRBV19	TRBJ1-3	NA	CASSPRGNTIYF	TGTGCCAGTAGCCCCAGGGGAAACACCATATATTTT
NA	TRBV21-1	TRBJ1-2	NA	CASIPGTAKYYGYTF	TGTGCCAGCATCCCAGGGACAGCTAAATACTATGGCTACACCTTC
NA	TRBV9	TRBJ2-3	TRBD2	CASSVGRGSTDTQYF	TGTGCCAGCAGCGTAGGGCGGGGGAGCACAGATACGCAGTATTTT
NA	TRBV11-3	TRBJ1-2	NA	CASSRNSGTFNYGYTF	TGTGCCAGCAGCCGTAATTCCGGGACTTTCAACTATGGCTACACCTTC
NA	TRBV4-2	TRBJ1-1	NA	CASSQERAGGMNTEAFF	TGTGCCAGCAGCCAAGAGCGCGCGGGGGGCATGAACACTGAAGCTTTCTTT
NA	TRBV11-3	TRBJ2-1	TRBD1	CASSRTGDEQFF	TGTGCCAGCAGCCGGACAGGGGATGAGCAGTTCTTC
NA	TRBV5-1	TRBJ1-1	NA	CASSLTLASQNTEAFF	TGCGCCAGCAGCCTCACCTTAGCCTCACAGAACACTGAAGCTTTCTTT
NA	TRBV3-1/TRBV3-2	TRBJ1-2	NA	CASSQNRRLDGYTF	TGTGCCAGCAGCCAAAACAGGCGCCTGGATGGCTACACCTTC
once	TRBV11-3	TRBJ2-1	NA	CASSLGEGSYNEQFF	TGTGCCAGCAGCTTAGGCGAGGGCTCCTACAATGAGCAGTTCTTC
NA	TRBV7-9	TRBJ1-1	NA	CASSLRAVVVTEAFF	TGTGCCAGCAGCTTGAGGGCAGTTGTTGTCACTGAAGCTTTCTTT
NA	TRBV11-2	TRBJ1-6	TRBD1	CASSMGTGGPLHF	TGTGCCAGCAGCATGGGGACAGGGGGCCCCCTCCACTTT
NA	TRBV7-2	TRBJ2-7	TRBD2	CASSPQALAGATYEQYF	TGTGCCAGCAGCCCTCAGGCGCTAGCGGGGGCCACCTACGAGCAGTACTTC